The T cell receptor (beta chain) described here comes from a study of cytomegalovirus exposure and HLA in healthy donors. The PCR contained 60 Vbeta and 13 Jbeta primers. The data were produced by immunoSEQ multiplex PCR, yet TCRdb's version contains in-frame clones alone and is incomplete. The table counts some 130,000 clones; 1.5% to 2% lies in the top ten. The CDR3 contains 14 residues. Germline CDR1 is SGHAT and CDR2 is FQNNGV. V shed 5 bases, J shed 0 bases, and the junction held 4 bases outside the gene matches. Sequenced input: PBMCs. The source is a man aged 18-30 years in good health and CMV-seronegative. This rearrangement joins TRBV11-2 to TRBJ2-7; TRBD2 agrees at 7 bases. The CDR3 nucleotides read TGTGCCAGCAGCGAAGCGGGATCCTCCTACGAGCAGTACTTC. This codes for CASSEAGSSYEQYF.